The clone carrying this T cell receptor beta chain was recorded many times. Its antigen is unknown. Template switching (which added a universal primer site) was used, and cDNA carried unique molecular identifiers. TCRdb fed the 5' RACE reads into MiXCR, producing one record per CDR3 protein. Among hundreds of thousands of distinct CDR3 sequences listed, 5.5% to 6.5% were seen once. This sample stems from a study of identical twins. General study points: It was possible that invariant MAIT and iNKT cells partly confounded the zero-insertion analyses. Conclusions came from cross-sectional statistical analysis, not from following the same donors.

The CDR3 runs 16 residues. From germline, CDR1 is SGHRS and CDR2 YFSETQ. Trimming took 0 bases from V and 1 from J, leaving 12 bases between them. The chain has TRBV5-1 and TRBJ2-3; D is ambiguous. This sequence originates from a young man in good health. Sequencing input: naive T cells sorted from blood. CDR3 amino acids: CASSLASSSRTDTQYF. The CDR3 nucleotides read TGCGCCAGCAGCTTGGCCAGTAGCTCGCGCACAGATACGCAGTATTTT.